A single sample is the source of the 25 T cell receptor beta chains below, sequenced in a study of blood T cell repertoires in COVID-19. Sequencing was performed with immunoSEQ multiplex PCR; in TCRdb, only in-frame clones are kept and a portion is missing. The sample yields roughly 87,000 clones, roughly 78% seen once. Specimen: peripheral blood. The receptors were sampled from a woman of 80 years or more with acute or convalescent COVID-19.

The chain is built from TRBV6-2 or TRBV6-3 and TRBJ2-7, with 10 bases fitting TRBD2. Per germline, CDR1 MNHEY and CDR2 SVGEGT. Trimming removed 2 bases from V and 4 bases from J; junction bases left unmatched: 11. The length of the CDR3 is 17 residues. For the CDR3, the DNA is TGTGCCAGCAGTTACCCTCGAGTAGCGGGGGGTAGATACGAGCAGTACTTC. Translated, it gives CASSYPRVAGGRYEQYF.

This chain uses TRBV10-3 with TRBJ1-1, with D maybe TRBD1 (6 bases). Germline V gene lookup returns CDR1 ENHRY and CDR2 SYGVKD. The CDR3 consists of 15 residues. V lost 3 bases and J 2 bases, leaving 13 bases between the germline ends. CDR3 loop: CAISDPGTLNTEAFF. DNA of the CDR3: TGTGCCATCAGTGATCCCGGGACACTAAACACTGAAGCTTTCTTT.

CDR3 protein: CASSLGGVSYNEQFF. In DNA, the CDR3 is TGTGCCAGCAGCCTTGGGGGGGTCTCCTACAATGAGCAGTTCTTC. V usage is TRBV3-1 (or the pseudogene TRBV3-2) and J usage is TRBJ2-1, with 7 nucleotides matching TRBD2. The CDR3 covers 15 residues. The V and J ends lost 4 bases and 0 bases, in that order; junction bases with no gene match: 3. Germline V gene lookup returns CDR1 LGHDT and CDR2 YNNKEL (reference sequence).

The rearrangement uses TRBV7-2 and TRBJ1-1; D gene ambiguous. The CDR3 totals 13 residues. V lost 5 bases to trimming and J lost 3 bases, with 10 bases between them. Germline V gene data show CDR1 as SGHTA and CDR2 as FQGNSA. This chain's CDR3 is CASSLGWDTEAFF. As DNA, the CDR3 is TGTGCCAGCAGCCTCGGGTGGGACACTGAAGCTTTCTTT.

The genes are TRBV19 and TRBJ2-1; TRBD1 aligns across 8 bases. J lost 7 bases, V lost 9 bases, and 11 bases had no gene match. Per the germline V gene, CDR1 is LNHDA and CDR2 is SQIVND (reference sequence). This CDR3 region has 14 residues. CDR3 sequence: CASQTGESWNEQFF. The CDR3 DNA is TGTGCCAGCCAGACAGGGGAGTCATGGAATGAGCAGTTCTTC.

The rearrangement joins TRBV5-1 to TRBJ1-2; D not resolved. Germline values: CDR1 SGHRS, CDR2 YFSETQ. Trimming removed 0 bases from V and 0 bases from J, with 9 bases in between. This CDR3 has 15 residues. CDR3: CASSLVPEANYGYTF. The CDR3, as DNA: TGCGCCAGCAGCTTGGTGCCAGAAGCTAACTATGGCTACACCTTC. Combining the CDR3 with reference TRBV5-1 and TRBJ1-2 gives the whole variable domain KAGVTQTPRYLIKTRGQQVTLSCSPISGHRSVSWYQQTPGQGLQFLFEYFSETQRNKGNFPGRFSGRQFSNSRSEMNVSTLELGDSALYLCASSLVPEANYGYTFGSGTRLTVV.

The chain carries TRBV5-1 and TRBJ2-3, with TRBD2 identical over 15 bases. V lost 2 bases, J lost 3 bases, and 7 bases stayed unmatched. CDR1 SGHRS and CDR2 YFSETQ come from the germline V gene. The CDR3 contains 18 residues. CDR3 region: CASSFFSGTSGGTDTQYF. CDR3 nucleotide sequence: TGCGCCAGCAGCTTTTTCTCCGGGACTAGCGGGGGGACAGATACGCAGTATTTT.

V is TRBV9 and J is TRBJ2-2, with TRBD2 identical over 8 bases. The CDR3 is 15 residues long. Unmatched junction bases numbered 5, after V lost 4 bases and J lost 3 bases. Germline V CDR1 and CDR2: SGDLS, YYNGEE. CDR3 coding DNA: TGTGCCAGCAGCCCGGGGGGGTTCGACACCGGGGAGCTGTTTTTT. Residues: CASSPGGFDTGELFF.

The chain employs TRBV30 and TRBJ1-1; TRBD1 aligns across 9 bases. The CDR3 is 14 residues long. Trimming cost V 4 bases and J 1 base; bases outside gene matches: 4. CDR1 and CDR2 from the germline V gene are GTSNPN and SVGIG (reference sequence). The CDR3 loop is CAWKNRGRNTEAFF. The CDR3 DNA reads TGTGCCTGGAAAAACAGGGGGCGGAACACTGAAGCTTTCTTT. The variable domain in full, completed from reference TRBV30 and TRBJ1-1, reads SQTIHQWPATLVQPVGSPLSLECTVEGTSNPNLYWYRQAAGRGLQLLFYSVGIGQISSEVPQNLSASRPQDRQFILSSKKLLLSDSGFYLCAWKNRGRNTEAFFGQGTRLTVV.

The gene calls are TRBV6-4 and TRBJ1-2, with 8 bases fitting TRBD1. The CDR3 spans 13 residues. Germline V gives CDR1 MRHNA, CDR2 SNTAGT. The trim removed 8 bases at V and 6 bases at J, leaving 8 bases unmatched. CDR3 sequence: CASRDRITDGYTF. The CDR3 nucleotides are TGTGCCAGCCGGGACAGGATTACCGATGGCTACACCTTC.

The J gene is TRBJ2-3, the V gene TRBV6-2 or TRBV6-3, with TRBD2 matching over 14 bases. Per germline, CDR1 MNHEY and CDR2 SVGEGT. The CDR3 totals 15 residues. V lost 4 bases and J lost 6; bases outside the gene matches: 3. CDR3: CASSLTSGGADTQYF. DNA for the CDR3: TGTGCCAGCAGTTTGACTAGCGGGGGGGCTGATACGCAGTATTTT.

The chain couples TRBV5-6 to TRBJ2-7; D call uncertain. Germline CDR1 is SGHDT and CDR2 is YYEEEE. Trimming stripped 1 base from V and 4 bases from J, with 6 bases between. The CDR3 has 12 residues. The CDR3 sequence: CASSLKTYEQYF. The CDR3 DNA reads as TGTGCCAGCAGCTTGAAGACATACGAGCAGTACTTC.

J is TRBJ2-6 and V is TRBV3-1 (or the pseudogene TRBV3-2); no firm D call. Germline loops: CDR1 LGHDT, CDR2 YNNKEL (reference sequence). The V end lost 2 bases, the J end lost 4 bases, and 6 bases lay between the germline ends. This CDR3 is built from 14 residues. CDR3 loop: CASSQTSGANVLTF. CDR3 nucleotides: TGTGCCAGCAGCCAAACTTCCGGGGCCAACGTCCTGACTTTC.

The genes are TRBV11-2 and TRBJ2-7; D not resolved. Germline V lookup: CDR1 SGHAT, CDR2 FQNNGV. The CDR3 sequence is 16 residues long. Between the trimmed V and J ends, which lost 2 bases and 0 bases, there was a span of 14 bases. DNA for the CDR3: TGTGCCAGCAGCTTATACCCACAGCCCGGCTCCTACGAGCAGTACTTC. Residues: CASSLYPQPGSYEQYF.

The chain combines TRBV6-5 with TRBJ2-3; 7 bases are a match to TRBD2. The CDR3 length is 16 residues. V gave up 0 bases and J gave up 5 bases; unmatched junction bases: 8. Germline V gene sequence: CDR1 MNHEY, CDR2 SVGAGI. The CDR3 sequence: CASSYSGGRRIDTQYF. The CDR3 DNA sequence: TGTGCCAGCAGTTACTCGGGGGGGAGAAGAATAGATACGCAGTATTTT.

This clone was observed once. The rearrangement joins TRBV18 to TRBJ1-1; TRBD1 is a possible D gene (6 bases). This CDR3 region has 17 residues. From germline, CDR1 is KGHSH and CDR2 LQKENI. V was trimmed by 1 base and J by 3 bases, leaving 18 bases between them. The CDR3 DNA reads TGTGCCAGCTCACCACGTCCGAACAGGGAGGGGGACACTGAAGCTTTCTTT. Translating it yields CASSPRPNREGDTEAFF.

The DNA for the CDR3 is TGTGCCAGCAGTTTGGCCAGGGACTACAATGAGCAGTTCTTC. The encoded protein is CASSLARDYNEQFF. This rearrangement joins TRBV28 to TRBJ2-1; weak D call: TRBD1 (5 bases). The germline V gene encodes CDR1 MDHEN and CDR2 SYDVKM. The CDR3 spans 14 residues. V shed 3 bases and J shed 3 bases, with 9 bases lying between them.

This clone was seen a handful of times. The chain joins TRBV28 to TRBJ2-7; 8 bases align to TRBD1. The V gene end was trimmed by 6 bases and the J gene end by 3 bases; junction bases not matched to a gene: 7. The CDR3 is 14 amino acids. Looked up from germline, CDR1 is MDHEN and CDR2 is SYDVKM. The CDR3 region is CASRPAGGVYEQYF. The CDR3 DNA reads TGTGCCAGCAGACCAGCAGGGGGCGTCTACGAGCAGTACTTC.

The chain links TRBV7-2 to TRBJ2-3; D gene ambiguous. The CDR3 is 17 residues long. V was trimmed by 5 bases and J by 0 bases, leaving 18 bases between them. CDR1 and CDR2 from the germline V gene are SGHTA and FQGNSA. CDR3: CASSPIEVLPSTDTQYF. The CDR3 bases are TGTGCCAGCAGCCCGATAGAGGTCCTTCCTAGCACAGATACGCAGTATTTT.

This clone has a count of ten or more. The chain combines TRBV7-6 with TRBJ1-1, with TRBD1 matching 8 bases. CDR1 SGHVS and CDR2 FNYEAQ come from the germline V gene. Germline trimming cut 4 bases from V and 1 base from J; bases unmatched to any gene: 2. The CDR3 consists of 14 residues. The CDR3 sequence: CASSSGTGNTEAFF. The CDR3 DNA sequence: TGTGCCAGCAGCTCCGGGACAGGGAACACTGAAGCTTTCTTT.

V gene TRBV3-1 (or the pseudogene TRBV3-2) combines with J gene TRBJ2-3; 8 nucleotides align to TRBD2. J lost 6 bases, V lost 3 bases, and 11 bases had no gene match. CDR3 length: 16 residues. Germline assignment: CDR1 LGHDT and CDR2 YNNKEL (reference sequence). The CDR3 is CASSQNHGGVSDTQYF. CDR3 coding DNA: TGTGCCAGCAGCCAGAATCACGGGGGGGTTTCGGATACGCAGTATTTT.

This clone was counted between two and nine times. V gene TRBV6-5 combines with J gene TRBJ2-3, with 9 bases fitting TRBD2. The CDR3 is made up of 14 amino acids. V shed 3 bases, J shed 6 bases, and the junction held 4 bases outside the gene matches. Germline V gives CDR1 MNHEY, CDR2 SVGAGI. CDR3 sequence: CASSYGGGADTQYF. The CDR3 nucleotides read TGTGCCAGCAGTTATGGCGGGGGGGCGGATACGCAGTATTTT.

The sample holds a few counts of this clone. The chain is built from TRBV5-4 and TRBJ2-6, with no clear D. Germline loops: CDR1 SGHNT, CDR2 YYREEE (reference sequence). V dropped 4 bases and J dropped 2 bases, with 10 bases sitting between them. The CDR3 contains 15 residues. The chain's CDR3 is CASSPREAGANVLTF. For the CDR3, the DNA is TGTGCCAGCAGCCCCCGCGAGGCTGGGGCCAACGTCCTGACTTTC.

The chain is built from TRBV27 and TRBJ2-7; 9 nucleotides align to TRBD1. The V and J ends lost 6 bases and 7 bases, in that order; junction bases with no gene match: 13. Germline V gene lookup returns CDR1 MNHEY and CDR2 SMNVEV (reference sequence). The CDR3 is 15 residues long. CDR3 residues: CASRKLGQGGWEQYF. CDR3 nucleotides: TGTGCCAGCAGGAAATTGGGACAGGGAGGGTGGGAGCAGTACTTC.

The CDR3 is CASSYSSTGEKAFF. The CDR3, as DNA: TGTGCCAGCAGTTACTCGTCGACAGGGGAAAAAGCTTTCTTT. V is TRBV6-5 and J is TRBJ1-1, with 8 bases matching TRBD1. Per the germline V gene, CDR1 is MNHEY and CDR2 is SVGAGI. Trimming took 0 bases from V and 9 from J; bases not matched to a gene: 6. This CDR3 spans 14 amino acids.